This T cell receptor beta chain was sequenced during a study of HIV-infected children after antiretroviral therapy interruption. Study overall: Children were on planned treatment interruption or continuous treatment. Weeks 0, 48 and 150 were sampled under continuous treatment. Overall study findings and caveats: After treatment interruption started, naive CD4+ CDR3 overlap across time points dropped.

RNA-based 3' RACE libraries used unique molecular identifiers. Via MiXCR, TCRdb re-called the 3' RACE reads, giving one row per CDR3 protein. The sample contains about 89,000 distinct CDR3 sequences, less than 7% of which appear only once. In germline, CDR1 is MGHRA, CDR2 YSYEKL. This CDR3 has 15 residues. Trimming left V 0 bases short and J 8 bases short, with 17 bases between. This clonotype was seen a few times. The antigen remains undetermined. Treatment defined: PENTA 11 planned treatment interruption arm or continuous ART arm. Naive CD4+ CD45RA+ CD45RO- T cells were sorted from thawed PBMCs. The chain carries TRBV4-1 and TRBJ2-7; D possibly corresponds to TRBD2 (7 bases). The clonotype was recovered from a pool of human donors with HIV. The material was CD45RA+ CD4+ T cells from PBMCs, pooled from several time points, obtained from a donor given antiretroviral therapy, either interrupted or continuous. The subset here: naive CD4+ CD45RA+ CD45RO- T cells. DNA for the CDR3: TGCGCCAGCAGCCAAGATCTCGGGTGGCGGGGGCAGCAGTACTTC. Translating gives CASSQDLGWRGQQYF.